This TCR beta chain was observed in a study of blood T cells in healthy people across ages. Findings of the study overall: Per million T cells, TCR beta diversity dropped roughly linearly as age increased.

Of note for this clonotype: Its antigen is still unknown.

CDR1 and CDR2 (germline): SGDLS, YYNGEE. CDR3 length equals 15 residues. Trimming removed 1 base from V and 0 bases from J; junction bases left unmatched: 3. A second PCR, run for about 7 to 12 cycles, used a sample-barcoded 5' primer plus a J-beta primer mix. TCRdb re-called the 5' RACE reads with MiXCR, one entry per CDR3 protein. The profile shows about 780,000 distinct CDR3 sequences, less than 60% of them singletons. This chain connects TRBV9 to TRBJ2-5; TRBD1 agrees at 7 bases. The sequence was collected from a man older than 75 in good health. The sequencing input was blood. The CDR3 protein is CASSVKDRYQETQYF. DNA for the CDR3: TGTGCCAGCAGCGTAAAGGACAGGTACCAAGAGACCCAGTACTTC.